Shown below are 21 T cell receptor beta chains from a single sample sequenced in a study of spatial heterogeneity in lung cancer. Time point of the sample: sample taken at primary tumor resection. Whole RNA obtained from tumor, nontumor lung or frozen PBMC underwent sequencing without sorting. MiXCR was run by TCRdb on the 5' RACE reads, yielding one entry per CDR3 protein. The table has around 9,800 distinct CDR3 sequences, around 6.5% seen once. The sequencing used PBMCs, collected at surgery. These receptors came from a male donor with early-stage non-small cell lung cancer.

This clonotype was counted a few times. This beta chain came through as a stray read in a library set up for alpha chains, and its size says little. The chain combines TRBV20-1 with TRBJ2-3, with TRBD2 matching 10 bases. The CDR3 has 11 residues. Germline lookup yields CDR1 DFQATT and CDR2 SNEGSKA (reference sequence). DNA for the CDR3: TGCGGGACTAGCGGCACAGATACGCAGTATTTT. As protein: CGTSGTDTQYF.

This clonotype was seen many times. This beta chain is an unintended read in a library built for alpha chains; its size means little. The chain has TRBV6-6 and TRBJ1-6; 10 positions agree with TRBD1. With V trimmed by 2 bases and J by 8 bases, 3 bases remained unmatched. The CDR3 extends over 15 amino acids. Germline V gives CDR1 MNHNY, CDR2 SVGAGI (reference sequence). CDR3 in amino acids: CASSYIGTGDSPLHF. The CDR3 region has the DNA TGTGCCAGCAGTTACATAGGGACAGGGGATTCACCCCTCCACTTT.

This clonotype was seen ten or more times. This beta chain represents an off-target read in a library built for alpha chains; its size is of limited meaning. This chain's CDR3 is CASSYHSRTEAFF. CDR3 DNA sequence: TGTGCCAGCAGTTACCACAGTAGAACTGAAGCTTTCTTT. The V gene is TRBV6-2 or TRBV6-3, the J gene TRBJ1-1; D not resolved. The V end was cut by 2 bases, the J end by 5 bases, with 9 bases between. The CDR3 sequence is 13 residues long. Germline loops: CDR1 MNHEY, CDR2 SVGEGT.

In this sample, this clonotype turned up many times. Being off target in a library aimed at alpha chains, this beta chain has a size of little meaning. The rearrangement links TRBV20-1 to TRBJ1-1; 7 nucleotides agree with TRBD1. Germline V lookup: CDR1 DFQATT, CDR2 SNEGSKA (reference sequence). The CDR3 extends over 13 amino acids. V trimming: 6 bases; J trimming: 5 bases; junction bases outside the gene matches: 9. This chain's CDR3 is CSAARGRGTEAFF. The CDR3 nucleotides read TGCAGTGCGGCAAGGGGGCGGGGGACTGAAGCTTTCTTT.

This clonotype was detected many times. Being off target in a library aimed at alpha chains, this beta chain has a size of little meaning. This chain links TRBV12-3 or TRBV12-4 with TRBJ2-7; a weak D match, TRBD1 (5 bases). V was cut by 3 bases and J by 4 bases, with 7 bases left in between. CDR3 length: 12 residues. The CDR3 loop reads CASSFRGYEQYF. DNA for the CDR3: TGTGCCAGCAGTTTTAGGGGATACGAGCAGTACTTC.

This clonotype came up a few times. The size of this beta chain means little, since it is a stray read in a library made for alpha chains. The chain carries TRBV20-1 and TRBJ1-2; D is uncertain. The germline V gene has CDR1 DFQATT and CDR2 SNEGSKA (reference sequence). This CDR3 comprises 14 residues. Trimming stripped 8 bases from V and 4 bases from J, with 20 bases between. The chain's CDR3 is CSSSPGSVGYGYTF. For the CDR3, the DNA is TGCAGTTCATCCCCTGGCAGCGTCGGCTATGGCTACACCTTC.

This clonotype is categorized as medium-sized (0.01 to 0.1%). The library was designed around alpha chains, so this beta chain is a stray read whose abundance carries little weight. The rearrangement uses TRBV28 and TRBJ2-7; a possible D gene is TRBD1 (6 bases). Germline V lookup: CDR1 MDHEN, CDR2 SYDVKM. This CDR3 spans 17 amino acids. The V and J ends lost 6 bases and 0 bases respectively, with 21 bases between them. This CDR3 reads CASSLNVDRHHSYEQYF. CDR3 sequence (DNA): TGTGCCAGCAGCCTAAACGTCGACAGGCACCACTCCTACGAGCAGTACTTC.

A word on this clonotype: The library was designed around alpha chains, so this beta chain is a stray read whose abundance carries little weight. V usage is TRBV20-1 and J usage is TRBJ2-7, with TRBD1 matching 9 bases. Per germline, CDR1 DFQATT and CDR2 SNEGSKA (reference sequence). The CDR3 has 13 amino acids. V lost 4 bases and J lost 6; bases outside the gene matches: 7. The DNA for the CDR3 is TGCAGTGCTATGGGACAGGGAGAACGCGAGCAGTACTTC. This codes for CSAMGQGEREQYF.

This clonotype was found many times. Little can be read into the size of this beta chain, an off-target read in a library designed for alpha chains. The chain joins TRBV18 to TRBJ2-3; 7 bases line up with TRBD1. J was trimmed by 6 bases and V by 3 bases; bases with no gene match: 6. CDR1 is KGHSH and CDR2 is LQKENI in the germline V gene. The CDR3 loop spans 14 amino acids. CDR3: CASSPTGEPDTQYF. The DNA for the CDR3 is TGTGCCAGCTCACCTACAGGGGAGCCTGATACGCAGTATTTT.

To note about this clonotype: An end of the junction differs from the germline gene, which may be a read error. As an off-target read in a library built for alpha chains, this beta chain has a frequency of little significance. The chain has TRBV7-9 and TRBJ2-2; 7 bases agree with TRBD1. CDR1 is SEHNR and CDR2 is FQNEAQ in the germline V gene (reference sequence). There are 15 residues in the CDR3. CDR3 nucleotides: TGTGCCAGCAGTCAAGGGACAGCGAACACCGGAGAGCTGTCTTTT. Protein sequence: CASSQGTANTGELSF.

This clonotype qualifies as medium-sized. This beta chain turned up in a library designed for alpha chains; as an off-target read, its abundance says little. As DNA, the CDR3 is TGCAGCGTTGGGGGGACAGGGCAGTTCTTC. Amino acid sequence: CSVGGTGQFF. The chain employs TRBV29-1 and TRBJ2-1, with 8 positions matching TRBD1. Germline V gene data show CDR1 as SQVTM and CDR2 as ANQGSEA. V trimming: 4 bases; J trimming: 12 bases; junction bases outside the gene matches: 2. The CDR3 contains 10 residues.

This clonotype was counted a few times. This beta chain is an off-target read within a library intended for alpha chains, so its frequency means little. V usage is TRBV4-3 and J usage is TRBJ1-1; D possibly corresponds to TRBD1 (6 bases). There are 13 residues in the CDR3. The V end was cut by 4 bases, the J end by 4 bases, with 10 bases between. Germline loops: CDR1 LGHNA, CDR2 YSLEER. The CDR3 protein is CASSRQAGTEAFF. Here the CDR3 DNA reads TGCGCCAGCAGCCGACAGGCGGGCACTGAAGCTTTCTTT.

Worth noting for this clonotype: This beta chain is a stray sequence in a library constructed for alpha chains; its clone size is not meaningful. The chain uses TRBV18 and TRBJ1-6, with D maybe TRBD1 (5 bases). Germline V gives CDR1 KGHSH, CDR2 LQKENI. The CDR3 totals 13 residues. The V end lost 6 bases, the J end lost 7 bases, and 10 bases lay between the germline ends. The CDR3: CASSRDLNSPLHF. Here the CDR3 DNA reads TGTGCCAGCTCCCGGGACCTCAATTCACCCCTCCACTTT. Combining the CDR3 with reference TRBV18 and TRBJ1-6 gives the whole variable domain NAGVMQNPRHLVRRRGQEARLRCSPMKGHSHVYWYRQLPEEGLKFMVYLQKENIIDESGMPKERFSAEFPKEGPSILRIQQVVRGDSAAYFCASSRDLNSPLHFGNGTRLTVT.

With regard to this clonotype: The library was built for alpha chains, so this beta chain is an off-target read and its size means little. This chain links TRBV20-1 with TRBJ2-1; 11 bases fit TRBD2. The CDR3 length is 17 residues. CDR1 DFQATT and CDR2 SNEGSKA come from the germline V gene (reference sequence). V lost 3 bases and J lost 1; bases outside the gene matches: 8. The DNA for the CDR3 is TGCAGTGCTAGGGTAGCGGGAGGGCAAGTATCCTACAATGAGCAGTTCTTC. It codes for CSARVAGGQVSYNEQFF.

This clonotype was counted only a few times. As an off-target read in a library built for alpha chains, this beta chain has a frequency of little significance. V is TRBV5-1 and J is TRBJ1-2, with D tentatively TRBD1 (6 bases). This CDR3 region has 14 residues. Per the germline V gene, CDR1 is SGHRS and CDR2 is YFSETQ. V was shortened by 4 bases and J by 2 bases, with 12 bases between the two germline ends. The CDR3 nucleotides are TGCGCCAGCAGCCTGGGACAACCGAACTATGGCTACACCTTC. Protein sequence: CASSLGQPNYGYTF. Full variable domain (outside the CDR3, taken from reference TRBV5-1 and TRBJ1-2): KAGVTQTPRYLIKTRGQQVTLSCSPISGHRSVSWYQQTPGQGLQFLFEYFSETQRNKGNFPGRFSGRQFSNSRSEMNVSTLELGDSALYLCASSLGQPNYGYTFGSGTRLTVV.

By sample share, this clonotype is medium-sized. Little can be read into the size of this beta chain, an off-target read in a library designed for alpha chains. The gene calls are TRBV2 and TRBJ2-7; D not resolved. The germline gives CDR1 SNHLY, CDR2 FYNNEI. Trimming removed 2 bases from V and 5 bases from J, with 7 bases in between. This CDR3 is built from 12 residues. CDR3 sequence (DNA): TGTGCCAGCAGTGAAAACTACGACGAGCAGTACTTC. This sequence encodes CASSENYDEQYF.

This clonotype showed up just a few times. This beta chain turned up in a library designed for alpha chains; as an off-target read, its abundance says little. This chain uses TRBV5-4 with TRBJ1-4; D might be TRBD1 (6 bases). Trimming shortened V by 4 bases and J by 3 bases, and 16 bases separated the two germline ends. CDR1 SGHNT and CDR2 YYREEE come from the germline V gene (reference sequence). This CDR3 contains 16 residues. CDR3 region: CASSPTGPAANEKLFF. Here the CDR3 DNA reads TGTGCCAGCAGCCCGACAGGTCCCGCCGCTAATGAAAAACTGTTTTTT.

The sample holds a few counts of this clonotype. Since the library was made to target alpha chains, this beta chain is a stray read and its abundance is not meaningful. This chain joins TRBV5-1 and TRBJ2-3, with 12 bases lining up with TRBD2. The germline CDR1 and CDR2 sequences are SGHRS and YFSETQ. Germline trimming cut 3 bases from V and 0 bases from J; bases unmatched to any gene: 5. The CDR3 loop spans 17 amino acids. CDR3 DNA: TGCGCCAGCAGCTCGTTGACTAGCGGGAGAAGCACAGATACGCAGTATTTT. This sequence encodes CASSSLTSGRSTDTQYF.

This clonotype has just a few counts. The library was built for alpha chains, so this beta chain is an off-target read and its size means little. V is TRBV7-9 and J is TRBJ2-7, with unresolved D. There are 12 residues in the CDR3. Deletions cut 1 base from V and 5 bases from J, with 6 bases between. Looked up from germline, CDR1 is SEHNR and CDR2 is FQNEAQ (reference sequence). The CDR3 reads CASSLEVDEQYF. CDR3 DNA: TGTGCCAGCAGCTTAGAGGTAGACGAGCAGTACTTC.

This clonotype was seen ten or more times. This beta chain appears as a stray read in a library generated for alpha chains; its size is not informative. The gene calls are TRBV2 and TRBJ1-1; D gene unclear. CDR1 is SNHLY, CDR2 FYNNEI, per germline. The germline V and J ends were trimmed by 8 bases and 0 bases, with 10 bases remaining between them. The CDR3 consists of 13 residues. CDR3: CASLTGLNTEAFF. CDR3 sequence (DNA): TGTGCCAGCCTGACTGGGTTGAACACTGAAGCTTTCTTT. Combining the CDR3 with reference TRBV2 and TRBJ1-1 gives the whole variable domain EPEVTQTPSHQVTQMGQEVILRCVPISNHLYFYWYRQILGQKVEFLVSFYNNEISEKSEIFDDQFSVERPDGSNFTLKIRSTKLEDSAMYFCASLTGLNTEAFFGQGTRLTVV.

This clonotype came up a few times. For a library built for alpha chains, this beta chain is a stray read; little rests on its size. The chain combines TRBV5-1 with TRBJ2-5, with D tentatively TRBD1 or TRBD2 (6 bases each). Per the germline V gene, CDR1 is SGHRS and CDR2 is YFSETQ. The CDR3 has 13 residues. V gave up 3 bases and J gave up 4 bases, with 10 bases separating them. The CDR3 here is CASSSGGAETQYF. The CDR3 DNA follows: TGCGCCAGCAGCTCCGGGGGCGCAGAGACCCAGTACTTC.